The T cell receptor (beta chain) under discussion was sequenced for a study of blood T cell repertoires in COVID-19. Study at large: COVID-19 samples collected from the United States, Italy and Spain covered acute and convalescent phases. From T cells, B-cell-depleted T cells, or PBMCs came the material, which was cDNA or gDNA.

Trimming shortened V by 5 bases and J by 7 bases, and 17 bases separated the two germline ends. Per germline, CDR1 MDHEN and CDR2 SYDVKM. The CDR3 runs to 15 residues. As handled by the study authors: Estimates of nucleated cell counts were drawn from the amplification of reference gene primers. Libraries were prepared by immunoSEQ multiplex PCR; TCRdb keeps only in-frame clonotypes and omits some of them. V, J and clone size are those of that table, while D and trimming were read from the DNA. The data contain roughly 160,000 clones, about 85% of them singletons. The sequenced material came from peripheral blood. The V and J genes are TRBV28 and TRBJ1-4; D is perhaps TRBD1 (5 bases). The receptor was isolated from a man aged 18 to 29 with acute or convalescent COVID-19. CDR3 DNA sequence: TGTGCCAGCAGTCCCTGGGGGGGGAAGGTTGAAAAACTGTTTTTT. Its translation: CASSPWGGKVEKLFF.